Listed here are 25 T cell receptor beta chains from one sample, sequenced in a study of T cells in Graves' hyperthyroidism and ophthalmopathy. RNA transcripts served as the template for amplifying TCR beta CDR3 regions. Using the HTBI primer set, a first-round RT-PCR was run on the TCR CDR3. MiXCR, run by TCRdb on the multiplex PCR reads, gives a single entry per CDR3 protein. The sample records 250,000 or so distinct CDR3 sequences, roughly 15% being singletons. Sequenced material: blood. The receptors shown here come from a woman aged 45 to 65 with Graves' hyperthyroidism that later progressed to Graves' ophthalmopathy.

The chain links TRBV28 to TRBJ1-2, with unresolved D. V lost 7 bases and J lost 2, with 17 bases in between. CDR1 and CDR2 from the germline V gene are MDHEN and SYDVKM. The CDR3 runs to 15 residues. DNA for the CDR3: TGTGCCAGCACCCCTCACGGTGGGGAGAACTATGGCTACACCTTC. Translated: CASTPHGGENYGYTF.

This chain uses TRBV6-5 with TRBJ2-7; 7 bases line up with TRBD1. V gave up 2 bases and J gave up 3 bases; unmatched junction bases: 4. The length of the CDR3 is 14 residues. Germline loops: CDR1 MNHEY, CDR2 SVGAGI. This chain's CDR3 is CASSYLGGNYEQYF. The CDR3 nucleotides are TGTGCCAGCAGTTACCTAGGGGGCAACTACGAGCAGTACTTC.

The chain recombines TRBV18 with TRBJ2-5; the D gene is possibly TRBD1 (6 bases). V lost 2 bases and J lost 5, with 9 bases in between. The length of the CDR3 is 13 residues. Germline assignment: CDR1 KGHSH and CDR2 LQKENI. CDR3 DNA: TGTGCCAGCTCACCAGGGGGCGCCGAGACCCAGTACTTC. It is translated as CASSPGGAETQYF.

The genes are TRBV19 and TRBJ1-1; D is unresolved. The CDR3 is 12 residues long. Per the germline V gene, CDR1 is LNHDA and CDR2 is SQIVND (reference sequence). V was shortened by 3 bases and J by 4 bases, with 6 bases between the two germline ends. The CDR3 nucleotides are TGTGCCAGTAGTATCGCCAGCACTGAAGCTTTCTTT. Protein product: CASSIASTEAFF.

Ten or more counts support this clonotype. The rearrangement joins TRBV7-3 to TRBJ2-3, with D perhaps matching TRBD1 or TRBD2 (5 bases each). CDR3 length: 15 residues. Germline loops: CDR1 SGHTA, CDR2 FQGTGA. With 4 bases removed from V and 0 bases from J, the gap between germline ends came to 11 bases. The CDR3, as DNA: TGTGCCAGCAGCTCCCCGGGGCGGAGCACAGATACGCAGTATTTT. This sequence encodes CASSSPGRSTDTQYF.

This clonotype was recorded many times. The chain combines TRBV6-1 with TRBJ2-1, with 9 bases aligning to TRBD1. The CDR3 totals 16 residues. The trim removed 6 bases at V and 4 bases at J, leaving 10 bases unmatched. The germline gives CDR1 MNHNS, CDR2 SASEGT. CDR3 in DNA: TGTGCCAGCAGAGCACTCGCCGGGACAGGGTACAATGAGCAGTTCTTC. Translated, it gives CASRALAGTGYNEQFF.

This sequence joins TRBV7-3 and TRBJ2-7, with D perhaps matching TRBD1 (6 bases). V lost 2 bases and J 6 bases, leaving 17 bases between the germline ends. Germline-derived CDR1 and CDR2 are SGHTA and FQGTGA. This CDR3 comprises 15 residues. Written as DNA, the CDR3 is TGTGCCAGCAGCTTAGGACCAGGGGCTTTCTCCGAGCAGTACTTC. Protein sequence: CASSLGPGAFSEQYF.

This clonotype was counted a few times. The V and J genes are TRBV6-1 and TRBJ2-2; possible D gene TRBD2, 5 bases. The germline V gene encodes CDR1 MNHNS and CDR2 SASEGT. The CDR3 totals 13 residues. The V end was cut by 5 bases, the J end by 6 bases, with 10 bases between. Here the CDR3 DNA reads TGTGCCAGCAGTTTTACCGGGGCCGGGGAGCTGTTTTTT. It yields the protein CASSFTGAGELFF.

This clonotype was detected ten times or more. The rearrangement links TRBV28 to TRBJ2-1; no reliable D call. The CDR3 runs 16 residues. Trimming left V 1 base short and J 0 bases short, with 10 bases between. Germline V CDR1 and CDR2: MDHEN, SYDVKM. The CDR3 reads CASSLSGPSSYNEQFF. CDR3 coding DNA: TGTGCCAGCAGTTTATCCGGTCCGAGCTCCTACAATGAGCAGTTCTTC.

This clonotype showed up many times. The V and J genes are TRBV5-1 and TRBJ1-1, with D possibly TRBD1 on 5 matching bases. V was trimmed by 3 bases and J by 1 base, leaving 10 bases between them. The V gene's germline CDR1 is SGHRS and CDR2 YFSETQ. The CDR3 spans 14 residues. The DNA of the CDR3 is TGCGCCAGCAGCTCTGGGGCGAGGAACACTGAAGCTTTCTTT. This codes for CASSSGARNTEAFF.

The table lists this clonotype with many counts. CDR3 region: CSAPHGLAGAGHNEQFF. In nucleotides, the CDR3 is TGCAGTGCTCCCCATGGGTTAGCGGGAGCTGGTCACAATGAGCAGTTCTTC. V is TRBV20-1 and J is TRBJ2-1, with 9 bases fitting TRBD2. The CDR3 sequence is 17 residues long. CDR1 and CDR2 (germline): DFQATT, SNEGSKA (reference sequence). V shed 5 bases and J 5 bases; nucleotides not matched to a gene: 16.

The CDR3 nucleotides are TGTGCCAGCAGTTACCGGGGGAGTGGAAATGAGCAGTTCTTC. Amino acids: CASSYRGSGNEQFF. The chain carries TRBV6-2 or TRBV6-3 and TRBJ2-1; weak D call: TRBD2 (6 bases). The CDR3 is 14 amino acids. Germline-derived CDR1 and CDR2 are MNHEY and SVGEGT. V lost 2 bases to trimming and J lost 7 bases, with 12 bases between them.

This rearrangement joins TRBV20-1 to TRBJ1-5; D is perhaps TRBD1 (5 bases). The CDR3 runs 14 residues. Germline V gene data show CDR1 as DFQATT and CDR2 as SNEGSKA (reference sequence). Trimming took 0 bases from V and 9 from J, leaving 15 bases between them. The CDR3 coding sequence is TGCAGTGCTAGAGATCTCGCAGGGCCCCCGCCCCAGCATTTT. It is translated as CSARDLAGPPPQHF.

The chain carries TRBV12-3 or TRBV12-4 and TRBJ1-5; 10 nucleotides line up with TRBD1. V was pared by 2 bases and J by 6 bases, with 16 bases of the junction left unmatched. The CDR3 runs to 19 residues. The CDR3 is CASSLIVVVGQGEGQPQHF. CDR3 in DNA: TGTGCCAGCAGTTTAATTGTGGTAGTTGGACAGGGGGAAGGTCAGCCCCAGCATTTT.

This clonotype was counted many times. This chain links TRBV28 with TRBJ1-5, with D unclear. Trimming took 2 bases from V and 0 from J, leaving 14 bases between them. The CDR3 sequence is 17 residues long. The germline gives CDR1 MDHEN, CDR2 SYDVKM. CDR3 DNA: TGTGCCAGCAGTTTAAGGCCAACATCATATAGCAATCAGCCCCAGCATTTT. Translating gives CASSLRPTSYSNQPQHF.

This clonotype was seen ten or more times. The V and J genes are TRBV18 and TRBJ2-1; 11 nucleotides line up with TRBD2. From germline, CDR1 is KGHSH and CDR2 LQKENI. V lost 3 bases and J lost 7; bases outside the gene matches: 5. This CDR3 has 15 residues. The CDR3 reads CASSPGLADSNEQFF. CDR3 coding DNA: TGTGCCAGCTCACCGGGACTAGCGGACTCTAATGAGCAGTTCTTC.

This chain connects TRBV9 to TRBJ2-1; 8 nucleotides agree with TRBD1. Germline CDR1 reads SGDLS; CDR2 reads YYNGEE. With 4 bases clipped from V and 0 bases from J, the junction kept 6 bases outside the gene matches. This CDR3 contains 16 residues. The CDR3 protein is CASSSPDRGSYNEQFF. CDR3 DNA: TGTGCCAGCAGCTCGCCAGACAGGGGCTCCTACAATGAGCAGTTCTTC.

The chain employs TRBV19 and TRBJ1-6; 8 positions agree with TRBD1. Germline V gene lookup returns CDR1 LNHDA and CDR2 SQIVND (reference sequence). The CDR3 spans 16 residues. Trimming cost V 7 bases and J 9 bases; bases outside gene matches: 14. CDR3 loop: CASKGFGQGNASPLHF. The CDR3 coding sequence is TGTGCCAGTAAAGGGTTCGGACAGGGAAACGCTTCACCCCTCCACTTT.

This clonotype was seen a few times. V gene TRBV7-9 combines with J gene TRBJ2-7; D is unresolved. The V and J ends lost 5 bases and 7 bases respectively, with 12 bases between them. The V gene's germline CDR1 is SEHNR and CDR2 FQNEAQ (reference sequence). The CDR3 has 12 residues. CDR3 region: CASSAVAHEQYF. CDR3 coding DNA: TGTGCCAGCAGCGCTGTAGCCCATGAGCAGTACTTC. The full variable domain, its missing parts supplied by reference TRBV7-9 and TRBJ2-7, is DTGVSQNPRHKITKRGQNVTFRCDPISEHNRLYWYRQTLGQGPEFLTYFQNEAQLEKSRLLSDRFSAERPKGSFSTLEIQRTEQGDSAMYLCASSAVAHEQYFGPGTRLTVT.

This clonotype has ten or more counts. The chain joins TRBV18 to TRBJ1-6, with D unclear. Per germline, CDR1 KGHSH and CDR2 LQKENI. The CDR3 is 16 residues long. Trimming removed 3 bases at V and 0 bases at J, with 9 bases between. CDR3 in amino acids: CASSPRQSSYNSPLHF. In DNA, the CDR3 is TGTGCCAGCTCACCTCGGCAGAGCTCCTATAATTCACCCCTCCACTTT.

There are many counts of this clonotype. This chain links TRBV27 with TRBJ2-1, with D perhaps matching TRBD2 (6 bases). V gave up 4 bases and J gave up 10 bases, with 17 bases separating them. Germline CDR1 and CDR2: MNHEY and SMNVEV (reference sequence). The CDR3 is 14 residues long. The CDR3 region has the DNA TGTGCCAGCAGTTCGACACTAGCTCCTCTGGAGCAGTTCTTC. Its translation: CASSSTLAPLEQFF.

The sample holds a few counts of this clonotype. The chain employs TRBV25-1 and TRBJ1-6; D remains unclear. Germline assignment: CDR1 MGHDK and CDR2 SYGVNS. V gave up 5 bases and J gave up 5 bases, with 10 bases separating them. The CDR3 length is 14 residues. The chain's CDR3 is CASSSTLHNSPLHF. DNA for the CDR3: TGTGCCAGCAGTTCGACGTTACATAATTCACCCCTCCACTTT.

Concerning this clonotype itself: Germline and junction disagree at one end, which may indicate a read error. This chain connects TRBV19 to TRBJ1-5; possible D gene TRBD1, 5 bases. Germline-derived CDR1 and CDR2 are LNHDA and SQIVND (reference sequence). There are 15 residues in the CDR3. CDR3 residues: CASSPEGIVNRPQHF. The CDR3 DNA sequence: TGTGCCAGTAGTCCCGAGGGGATTGTTAATCGGCCCCAGCATTTT. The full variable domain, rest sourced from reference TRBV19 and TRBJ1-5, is DGGITQSPKYLFRKEGQNVTLSCEQNLNHDAMYWYRQDPGQGLRLIYYSQIVNDFQKGDIAEGYSVSREKKESFPLTVTSAQKNPTAFYLCASSPEGIVNRPQHFGDGTRLSIL.

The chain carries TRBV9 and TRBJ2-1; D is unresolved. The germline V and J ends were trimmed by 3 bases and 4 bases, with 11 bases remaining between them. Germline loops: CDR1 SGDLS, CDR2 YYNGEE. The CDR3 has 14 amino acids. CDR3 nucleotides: TGTGCCAGCAGCGCGAGCTTGGGGTACAATGAGCAGTTCTTC. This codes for CASSASLGYNEQFF.

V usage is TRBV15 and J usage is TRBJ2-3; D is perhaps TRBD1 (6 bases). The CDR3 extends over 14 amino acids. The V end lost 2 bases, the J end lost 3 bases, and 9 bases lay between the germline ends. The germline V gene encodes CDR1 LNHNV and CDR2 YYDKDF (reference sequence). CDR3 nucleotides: TGTGCCACCAGCAGACCCGGACAGACAGATACGCAGTATTTT. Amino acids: CATSRPGQTDTQYF.